The sample holds one count of the clone carrying this TCR beta chain. Its antigen is not identified. Only in-frame clones appear in the TCRdb table, and some are missing; sequencing was by immunoSEQ multiplex PCR. The table shows 360,000 or so clones, with around 91% occurring only once. This sample's treatment: around 19 received Ad26.COV2.S at low or high dose, single or two shots; a few received placebo; per-sample allocation not given. Collection of samples fell on day 63 after the first vaccine or placebo injection. The source of the sample is a study of Ad26.COV2.S vaccination and SARS-CoV-2 variants. In the study overall: Of the COV1001 trial arms, the Ad26.COV2.S arm included the donor. Donor got 5x10^10 or 1x10^11 viral particles of Ad26.COV2.S. Study results and limitations: TCR breadth and depth analyses may have underestimated total T cell responses. Spike-specific responses of CD8+ and CD4+ T cells were reported to display substantial breadth after vaccination.

The length of the CDR3 is 16 residues. V lost 2 bases and J 4 bases, leaving 17 bases between the germline ends. The germline V gene encodes CDR1 MNHEY and CDR2 SVGAGI. The sequenced sample was peripheral blood, obtained in a trial of Ad26.COV2.S vaccine versus placebo. The chain combines TRBV6-5 with TRBJ1-2; D is unresolved. This TCR was sampled from a person between 18 and 59 years old who received the Ad26.COV2.S COVID-19 vaccine or a placebo. The CDR3 spells CASSYPTLDGRYGYTF. Written as DNA, the CDR3 is TGTGCCAGCAGTTACCCTACCCTCGACGGACGCTATGGCTACACCTTC.